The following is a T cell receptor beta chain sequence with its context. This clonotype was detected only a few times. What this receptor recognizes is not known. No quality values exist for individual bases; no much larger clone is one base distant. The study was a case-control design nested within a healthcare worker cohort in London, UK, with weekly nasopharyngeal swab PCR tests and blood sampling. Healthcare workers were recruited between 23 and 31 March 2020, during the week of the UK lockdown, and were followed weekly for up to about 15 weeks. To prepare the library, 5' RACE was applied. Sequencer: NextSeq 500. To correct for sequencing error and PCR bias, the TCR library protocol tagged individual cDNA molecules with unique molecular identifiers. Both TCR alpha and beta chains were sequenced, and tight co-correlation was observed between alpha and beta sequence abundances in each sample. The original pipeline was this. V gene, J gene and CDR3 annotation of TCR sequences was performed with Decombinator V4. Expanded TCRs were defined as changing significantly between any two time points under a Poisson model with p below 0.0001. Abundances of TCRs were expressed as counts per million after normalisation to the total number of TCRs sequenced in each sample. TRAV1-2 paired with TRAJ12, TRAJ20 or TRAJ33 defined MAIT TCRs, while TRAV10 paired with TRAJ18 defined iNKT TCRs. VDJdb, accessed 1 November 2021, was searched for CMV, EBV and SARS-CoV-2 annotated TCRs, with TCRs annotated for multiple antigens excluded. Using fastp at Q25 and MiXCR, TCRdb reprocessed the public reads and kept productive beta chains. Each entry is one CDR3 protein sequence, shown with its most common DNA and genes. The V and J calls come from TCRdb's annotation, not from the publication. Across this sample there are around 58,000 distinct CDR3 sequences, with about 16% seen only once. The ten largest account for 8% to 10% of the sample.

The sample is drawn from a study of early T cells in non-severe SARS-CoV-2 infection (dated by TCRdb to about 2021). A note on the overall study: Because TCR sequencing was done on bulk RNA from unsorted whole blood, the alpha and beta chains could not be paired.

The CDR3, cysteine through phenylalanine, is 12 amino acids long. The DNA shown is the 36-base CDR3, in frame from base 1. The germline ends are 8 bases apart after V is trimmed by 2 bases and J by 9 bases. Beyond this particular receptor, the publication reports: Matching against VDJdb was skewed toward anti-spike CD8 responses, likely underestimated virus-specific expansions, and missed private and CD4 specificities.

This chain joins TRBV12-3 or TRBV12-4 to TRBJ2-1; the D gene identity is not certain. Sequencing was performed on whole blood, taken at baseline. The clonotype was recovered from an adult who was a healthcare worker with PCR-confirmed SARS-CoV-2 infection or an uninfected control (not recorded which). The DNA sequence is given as TGTGCCAGCAGTTTAAATGTGGGTGAGCAGTTCTTC. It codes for CASSLNVGEQFF.